This T cell receptor (beta chain) was documented in a study of molecular identifiers for immune sequencing clone quantification. The CDR3 sequence is 19 residues long. The V segment lost 0 bases and the J segment 0 bases; nucleotides outside the gene matches: 11. Germline V gives CDR1 MNHEY, CDR2 SVGEGT. From the PCR reads, TCRdb called clonotypes with MiXCR, one entry per CDR3 protein. The table records 70,000 to 95,000 distinct CDR3 sequences, roughly 20% of them present only once. This clonotype was observed many times. The antigen remains unidentified. Regarding the study as a whole: Barcodes shared by identical TCR molecules could lead to underestimated sizes of highly expanded clones.

CD8+CD4-CCR7+CD45RA+ sorting gave the naive CD8 T cells. The sequence was collected from a human donor in good health. Some libraries in this study had Jurkat cell RNA spiked in. Source material: naive CD8+ T cells from blood, with Jurkat cell RNA spiked in. Noted subset: FACS-sorted CD8+CD4-CCR7+CD45RA+ naive T cells. The chain recombines TRBV6-2 or TRBV6-3 with TRBJ2-7; 10 nucleotides match TRBD2. CDR3 nucleotides: TGTGCCAGCAGTTACTCGTCTAGCGGGGGACCCGAAAGCTCCTACGAGCAGTACTTC. This translates into CASSYSSSGGPESSYEQYF.